This TCR beta chain was captured by sequencing in a study of Graves' ophthalmopathy and Graves' hyperthyroidism. Study-level information: Peripheral blood was gathered at the point of initial diagnosis, before any treatment started.

Trimming left V 2 bases short and J 9 bases short, with 17 bases between. There are 13 residues in the CDR3. Germline V CDR1 and CDR2: DFQATT, SNEGSKA (reference sequence). Patients in the hyperthyroidism group, adults aged 18 to 65, were newly diagnosed, under 2 months' duration. Ineligible for inclusion were patients with other autoimmune diseases, uncontrolled infections, pregnancy or lactation. Clinical symptoms, serum thyroxine, TRAb, thyroid ultrasound and orbital computed tomography formed the basis of diagnosis. Many counts were recorded for this clonotype. Amplifying from RNA transcripts, the study obtained TCR beta CDR3 regions. An opening RT-PCR round employed HTBI primers and preceded a second-round multiplex PCR. TCRdb fed the multiplex PCR reads into MiXCR, producing one record per CDR3 protein. The table includes a few hundred thousand distinct CDR3 sequences, more than 20% detected once.

This receptor was obtained from a woman between 18 and 30 years old with stable Graves' hyperthyroidism. The rearrangement joins TRBV20-1 to TRBJ2-7; D gene ambiguous. Material: peripheral blood. The DNA for the CDR3 is TGCAGTGCTAGACTTGGCAATGGATTTGTGCAGTACTTC. Protein product: CSARLGNGFVQYF.